The 27 T cell receptor beta chains reported below all come from one sample, sequenced in a study of cytomegalovirus exposure and HLA in healthy donors. The data were produced by immunoSEQ multiplex PCR, yet TCRdb's version contains in-frame clones alone and is incomplete. In the table there are nearly 110,000 clones, 88% of which are singletons. Sequencing was carried out using PBMCs. These receptors were obtained from a woman in her late teens or twenties in good health and CMV-seropositive.

This clone was observed a single time. J is TRBJ1-2 and V is TRBV11-2; no firm D call. Germline lookup yields CDR1 SGHAT and CDR2 FQNNGV. This CDR3 is built from 13 residues. The V and J ends lost 8 bases and 2 bases respectively, with 12 bases between them. CDR3 DNA sequence: TGTGCCAGCCCCAAGGCGGAGAACTATGGCTACACCTTC. Amino acids: CASPKAENYGYTF.

The V gene is TRBV11-2, the J gene TRBJ2-1, with D perhaps TRBD2 (6 bases). The germline gives CDR1 SGHAT, CDR2 FQNNGV. The V and J ends lost 5 bases and 8 bases respectively, with 13 bases between them. The CDR3 runs to 13 residues. The CDR3 DNA is TGTGCCAGCAGCGGACTACTAGGCGATGAGCAGTTCTTC. Residues: CASSGLLGDEQFF.

V is TRBV9 and J is TRBJ1-5, with a weak D call TRBD1 (6 bases). Trimming took 0 bases from V and 6 from J, leaving 10 bases between them. The length of the CDR3 is 14 residues. Germline loops: CDR1 SGDLS, CDR2 YYNGEE. This CDR3 is CASSVGQGIQPQHF. The CDR3 nucleotides read TGTGCCAGCAGCGTAGGGCAGGGGATTCAGCCCCAGCATTTT.

The rearrangement uses TRBV2 and TRBJ1-2; D not certain. V was clipped by 7 bases and J by 4 bases, with 16 bases between them. This CDR3 spans 14 amino acids. Germline V CDR1 and CDR2: SNHLY, FYNNEI. CDR3 nucleotides: TGTGCCAGCATTGAGGAGACCCCACTCTATGGCTACACCTTC. Translation gives CASIEETPLYGYTF.

The chain employs TRBV27 and TRBJ2-7; perhaps TRBD2 as D (7 bases). V dropped 5 bases and J dropped 4 bases, with 30 bases sitting between them. Germline CDR1 and CDR2: MNHEY and SMNVEV (reference sequence). The CDR3 is 19 amino acids. Here the CDR3 reads CASSPIFAYRTGGRYEQYV. As DNA, the CDR3 is TGTGCCAGCAGTCCTATATTCGCCTACCGTACGGGGGGCCGATACGAGCAGTACGTC.

This clone was seen just once. The rearrangement uses TRBV18 and TRBJ1-1, with 10 bases lining up with TRBD1. J was trimmed by 3 bases and V by 6 bases; bases with no gene match: 22. Germline CDR1 reads KGHSH; CDR2 reads LQKENI. The CDR3 loop spans 20 amino acids. The CDR3 is CASSPDDRTGQGFSYTEAFF. CDR3 DNA: TGTGCCAGCTCTCCAGACGACCGTACGGGACAGGGGTTTTCGTACACTGAAGCTTTCTTT.

This clone has only one observation. The V call is TRBV6-1, the J call TRBJ2-1, with TRBD1 matching over 7 bases. The V gene end was trimmed by 7 bases and the J gene end by 2 bases; junction bases not matched to a gene: 5. The CDR3 is 14 residues long. The germline CDR1 and CDR2 sequences are MNHNS and SASEGT. DNA for the CDR3: TGTGCCAGCACCGAAGGACAGGCCTACAATGAGCAGTTCTTC. This encodes CASTEGQAYNEQFF.

V usage is TRBV27 and J usage is TRBJ1-1; D might be TRBD1 (6 bases). The ends were cut back, 5 bases at V and 4 bases at J, with 14 bases in the middle. Germline CDR1 and CDR2: MNHEY and SMNVEV (reference sequence). CDR3 length equals 14 residues. CDR3 in amino acids: CASSLYRDGTEAFF. The DNA of the CDR3 is TGTGCCAGCAGTCTCTACAGGGATGGCACTGAAGCTTTCTTT.

V and J are TRBV19 and TRBJ1-2; the match to TRBD1 covers 7 bases. The trim removed 9 bases at V and 4 bases at J, leaving 8 bases unmatched. This CDR3 has 13 amino acids. Germline assignment: CDR1 LNHDA and CDR2 SQIVND (reference sequence). CDR3 in amino acids: CASNPGGSYGYTF. The CDR3 region has the DNA TGTGCCAGCAATCCAGGGGGTAGCTATGGCTACACCTTC.

This clone was seen a single time. The chain employs TRBV7-8 and TRBJ2-1; D unclear. This CDR3 has 13 residues. CDR1 and CDR2 from the germline V gene are SGHVS and FQNEAQ. The V and J ends lost 6 bases and 10 bases respectively, with 16 bases between them. In nucleotides, the CDR3 is TGTGCCAGCAGGTCCGAGGTGGCAGAAGAGCAGTTCTTC. This sequence encodes CASRSEVAEEQFF.

The chain is built from TRBV6-5 and TRBJ2-3; the match to TRBD1 covers 7 bases. This CDR3 region has 13 residues. The V gene end was trimmed by 6 bases and the J gene end by 2 bases; junction bases not matched to a gene: 2. Germline CDR1 MNHEY, CDR2 SVGAGI. As DNA, the CDR3 is TGTGCCAGCAGGACAGGGACCACAGATACGCAGTATTTT. Translation: CASRTGTTDTQYF.

The rearrangement joins TRBV5-6 to TRBJ2-5; 7 bases fit TRBD1. The V gene end was trimmed by 6 bases and the J gene end by 3 bases; junction bases not matched to a gene: 11. From germline, CDR1 is SGHDT and CDR2 YYEEEE. This CDR3 contains 15 residues. CDR3 residues: CASTISRDSKETQYF. CDR3 sequence (DNA): TGTGCCAGCACCATCTCCCGGGACAGTAAAGAGACCCAGTACTTC. Full variable domain (remainder filled in from reference TRBV5-6 and TRBJ2-5): DAGVTQSPTHLIKTRGQQVTLRCSPKSGHDTVSWYQQALGQGPQFIFQYYEEEERQRGNFPDRFSGHQFPNYSSELNVNALLLGDSALYLCASTISRDSKETQYFGPGTRLLVL.

The chain is built from TRBV2 and TRBJ1-6; TRBD1 might be the D (6 bases). Trimming took off 6 bases at V and 3 bases at J, with 15 bases between the two ends. Germline V CDR1 and CDR2: SNHLY, FYNNEI. This CDR3 has 16 amino acids. In DNA, the CDR3 is TGTGCCAGCAGAGGGAGGGGGGGGTTCTATAATTCACCCCTCCACTTT. This translates into CASRGRGGFYNSPLHF.

This rearrangement joins TRBV28 to TRBJ1-2, with 7 bases identical to TRBD1. Germline-derived CDR1 and CDR2 are MDHEN and SYDVKM. V dropped 6 bases and J dropped 4; count of bases not matched to a gene: 5. There are 13 residues in the CDR3. CDR3 sequence: CASSGGGVYGYTF. The CDR3 nucleotides are TGTGCCAGCAGCGGAGGGGGCGTCTATGGCTACACCTTC.

With regard to this clone: A junction boundary mismatches the germline segment, possibly from a read error. The chain combines TRBV7-7 with TRBJ2-5; 8 bases line up with TRBD1. Germline V gives CDR1 SSHAT, CDR2 FNYEAQ (reference sequence). The CDR3 spans 16 residues. The chain's CDR3 is CASSPGTGHTQETQYF. For the CDR3, the DNA is TGTGCTAGCAGCCCCGGGACAGGACATACCCAAGAGACCCAGTACTTC.

The chain employs TRBV5-5 and TRBJ1-5; D is perhaps TRBD1 (5 bases). The CDR3 loop spans 17 amino acids. Germline values: CDR1 SGHKS, CDR2 YYEKEE (reference sequence). The ends were cut back, 0 bases at V and 0 bases at J, with 13 bases in the middle. The CDR3 is CASSLVTAQGSNQPQHF. In nucleotides, the CDR3 is TGTGCCAGCAGCTTGGTGACAGCTCAAGGTAGCAATCAGCCCCAGCATTTT.

This clone showed up just once. The V gene is TRBV18, the J gene TRBJ2-7; D unclear. The V end was cut by 0 bases, the J end by 2 bases, with 11 bases between. Germline V gene lookup returns CDR1 KGHSH and CDR2 LQKENI. CDR3 length: 15 amino acids. CDR3 sequence (DNA): TGTGCCAGCTCACCACCGAACATCTCCCCCTACGAGCAGTACTTC. Its translation: CASSPPNISPYEQYF.

The chain carries TRBV6-1 and TRBJ2-1; D is possibly TRBD1 (6 bases). Germline V gene sequence: CDR1 MNHNS, CDR2 SASEGT. V was trimmed by 7 bases and J by 2 bases, leaving 15 bases between them. The CDR3 is 15 amino acids. The DNA of the CDR3 is TGTGCCAGCATTCTAAACAGGGAGCCCTACAATGAGCAGTTCTTC. It yields the protein CASILNREPYNEQFF.

The chain combines TRBV7-6 with TRBJ2-7, with TRBD1 identical over 7 bases. The length of the CDR3 is 15 residues. V shed 0 bases and J 3 bases; nucleotides not matched to a gene: 5. The V gene's germline CDR1 is SGHVS and CDR2 FNYEAQ. CDR3 amino acids: CASSLARDSNYEQYF. The DNA of the CDR3 is TGTGCCAGCAGCTTAGCCCGGGACAGTAACTACGAGCAGTACTTC.

The chain employs TRBV11-2 and TRBJ2-2, with 9 bases that match TRBD2. This CDR3 has 15 amino acids. Germline V gene sequence: CDR1 SGHAT, CDR2 FQNNGV. V gave up 3 bases and J gave up 1 base; unmatched junction bases: 0. The CDR3 DNA sequence: TGTGCCAGCAGCTTGACTAGCGGGAACACCGGGGAGCTGTTTTTT. Translating it yields CASSLTSGNTGELFF.

As DNA, the CDR3 is TGCGCCAGCAGCTTGGGCCCCATCGACAGGGGAGACTATGGCTACACCTTC. Translating gives CASSLGPIDRGDYGYTF. V usage is TRBV5-1 and J usage is TRBJ1-2; 8 bases match TRBD1. From germline, CDR1 is SGHRS and CDR2 YFSETQ. After removal of 0 bases from V and 3 bases from J, the junction contained 10 bases not matched to a gene. The CDR3 has 17 residues.

V gene TRBV10-3 combines with J gene TRBJ2-1, with TRBD1 as a possible D gene (6 bases). CDR1 is ENHRY and CDR2 is SYGVKD in the germline V gene. V was shortened by 0 bases and J by 13 bases, with 10 bases between the two germline ends. This CDR3 has 12 amino acids. The CDR3 region has the DNA TGTGCCATCAGTGAGTCTAGGGACACACAGTTCTTC. Its translation is CAISESRDTQFF.

The chain employs TRBV4-1 and TRBJ2-3; D is possibly TRBD2 (5 bases). This CDR3 contains 17 residues. CDR1 is MGHRA and CDR2 is YSYEKL in the germline V gene. V was pared by 0 bases and J by 2 bases, with 15 bases between. CDR3 in DNA: TGCGCCAGCAGCCAAGACCCGGGGTCCCTAAACACAGATACGCAGTATTTT. Translating it yields CASSQDPGSLNTDTQYF.

The gene calls are TRBV29-1 and TRBJ2-7, with D possibly matching TRBD2 (5 bases). Germline V CDR1 and CDR2: SQVTM, ANQGSEA. V was trimmed by 7 bases and J by 5 bases, leaving 12 bases between them. The CDR3 totals 11 residues. The CDR3 sequence is CSGALGDEQYF. The DNA of the CDR3 is TGCAGCGGGGCCCTGGGAGACGAGCAGTACTTC.

This chain joins TRBV7-9 and TRBJ2-3; D might be TRBD2 (5 bases). This CDR3 region has 13 residues. Germline assignment: CDR1 SEHNR and CDR2 FQNEAQ (reference sequence). Trimming removed 6 bases from V and 7 bases from J, with 14 bases in between. This CDR3 reads CASRPLAWHTQYF. DNA for the CDR3: TGTGCCAGCAGGCCCCTAGCCTGGCATACGCAGTATTTT. Looking up the rest from reference TRBV7-9 and TRBJ2-3 gives the full variable domain: DTGVSQNPRHKITKRGQNVTFRCDPISEHNRLYWYRQTLGQGPEFLTYFQNEAQLEKSRLLSDRFSAERPKGSFSTLEIQRTEQGDSAMYLCASRPLAWHTQYFGPGTRLTVL.

This chain connects TRBV10-2 to TRBJ2-1; perhaps TRBD2 as D (5 bases). Germline V gene data show CDR1 as WSHSY and CDR2 as SAAADI. V was trimmed by 6 bases and J by 4 bases, leaving 13 bases between them. This CDR3 has 14 residues. CDR3 in DNA: TGCGCCAGCAGCCCTGGACTCAGGTACAATGAGCAGTTCTTC. It specifies CASSPGLRYNEQFF.

This clone was seen a single time. The rearrangement joins TRBV5-1 to TRBJ2-3; D may be TRBD2 (6 bases). The germline V and J ends were trimmed by 1 base and 11 bases, with 14 bases remaining between them. Germline assignment: CDR1 SGHRS and CDR2 YFSETQ. The length of the CDR3 is 13 residues. The CDR3 DNA sequence: TGCGCCAGCAGCTTGTTGGGAGGAGAGAGGCAGTATTTT. Encoded protein: CASSLLGGERQYF.